The clone carrying this TCR beta chain appeared many times. These data originate in a study of T cells in Graves' hyperthyroidism and ophthalmopathy. CDR1 LGHDT and CDR2 YNNKEL come from the germline V gene (reference sequence). CDR3 length equals 15 residues. J gave up 4 bases and V 3 bases, and 8 bases lay outside the gene matches. Diagnosing involved the use of clinical symptoms, serum thyroxine and TRAb, thyroid ultrasound and orbital computed tomography. Amplified TCR beta CDR3 regions derived from RNA transcripts. HTBI primers were the set used in a first-round RT-PCR of the TCR CDR3. TCRdb reanalysed the multiplex PCR reads using MiXCR and keeps one entry per CDR3 protein. Of roughly 360,000 distinct CDR3 sequences listed, about 14% are singletons.

The J gene is TRBJ1-2, the V gene TRBV3-1, with 7 bases matching TRBD1. Specimen: blood. The receptor was isolated from a man younger than 45 with Graves' hyperthyroidism that later progressed to Graves' ophthalmopathy. The CDR3 DNA is TGTGCCAGCAGCCACCGGGACAGATCTATCTATGGCTACACCTTC. Translating gives CASSHRDRSIYGYTF.